This entry describes one T cell receptor (beta chain). Antigen specificity is unknown. Under the authors' procedure: Filtering differed since immunoSEQ provided only junctions, with no quality scores. Only in-frame clones appear in the TCRdb table, and some are missing; sequencing was by immunoSEQ multiplex PCR. Clonal size and the V and J genes are those of that table, whereas D and trimming came from the DNA. The profile shows roughly 2 million clones, approximately 96% of them singletons. The source of the sample is a study of shared clonotypes between healthy human individuals. The V end lost 0 bases, the J end lost 3 bases, and 15 bases lay between the germline ends. In germline, CDR1 is MGHRA, CDR2 YSYEKL. This CDR3 contains 16 residues. General observations from the study: Larger estimated richness was generally recorded for naive subsets relative to memory subsets.

This chain uses TRBV4-1 with TRBJ2-7; D possibly corresponds to TRBD1 (5 bases). The sequencing sample was made of naive CD4+ T cells sorted from blood. Subset described: CD45RA+ positively selected. This clonotype originated in a young man in good health. The CDR3 sequence: CASSQDLDRIGYEQYF. The CDR3 coding sequence is TGCGCCAGCAGCCAAGACCTAGACAGAATAGGCTACGAGCAGTACTTC.